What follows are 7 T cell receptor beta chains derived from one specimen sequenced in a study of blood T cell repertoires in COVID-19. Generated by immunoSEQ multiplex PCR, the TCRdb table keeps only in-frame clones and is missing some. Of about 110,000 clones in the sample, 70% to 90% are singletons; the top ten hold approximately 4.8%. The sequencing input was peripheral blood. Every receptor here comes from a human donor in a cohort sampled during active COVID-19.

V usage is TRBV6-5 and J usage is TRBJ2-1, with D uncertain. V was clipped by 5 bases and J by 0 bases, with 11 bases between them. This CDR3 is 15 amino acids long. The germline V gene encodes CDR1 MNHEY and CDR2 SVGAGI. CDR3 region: CASSPQDSSYNEQFF. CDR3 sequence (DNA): TGTGCCAGCAGTCCCCAGGATAGCTCCTACAATGAGCAGTTCTTC.

CDR3 sequence (DNA): TGTGCCAGCAGCTTGAGTAGCGGGAGGGCCTCCTACGAGCAGTACTTC. Translated: CASSLSSGRASYEQYF. J is TRBJ2-7 and V is TRBV7-2, with TRBD2 matching 11 bases. CDR3 size: 16 residues. CDR1 and CDR2 from the germline V gene are SGHTA and FQGNSA. After removal of 3 bases from V and 0 bases from J, the junction contained 4 bases not matched to a gene.

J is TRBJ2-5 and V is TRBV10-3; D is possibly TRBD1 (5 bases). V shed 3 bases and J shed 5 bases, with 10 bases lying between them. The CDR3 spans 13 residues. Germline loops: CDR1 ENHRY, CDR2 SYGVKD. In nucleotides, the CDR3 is TGTGCCATCAGTGAACAGGACATGGAGACCCAGTACTTC. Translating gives CAISEQDMETQYF.

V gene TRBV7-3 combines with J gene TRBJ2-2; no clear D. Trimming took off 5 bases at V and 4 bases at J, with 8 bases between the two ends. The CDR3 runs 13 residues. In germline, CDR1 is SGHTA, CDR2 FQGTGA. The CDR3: CASSPSGTGELFF. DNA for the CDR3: TGTGCCAGCAGCCCGTCAGGCACCGGGGAGCTGTTTTTT.

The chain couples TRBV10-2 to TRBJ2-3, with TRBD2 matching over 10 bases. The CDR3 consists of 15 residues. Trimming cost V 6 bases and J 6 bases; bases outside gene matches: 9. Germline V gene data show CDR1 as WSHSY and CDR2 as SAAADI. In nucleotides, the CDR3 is TGCGCCAGCAGGCATACTAGCGGGGTGTTGGATACGCAGTATTTT. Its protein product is CASRHTSGVLDTQYF.

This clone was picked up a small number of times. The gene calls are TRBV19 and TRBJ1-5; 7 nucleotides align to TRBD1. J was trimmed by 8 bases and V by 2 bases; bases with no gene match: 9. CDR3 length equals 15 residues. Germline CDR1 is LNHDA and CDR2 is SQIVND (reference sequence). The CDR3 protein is CASSIQQGGQEPQHF. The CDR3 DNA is TGTGCCAGTAGTATACAACAGGGTGGACAGGAGCCCCAGCATTTT.

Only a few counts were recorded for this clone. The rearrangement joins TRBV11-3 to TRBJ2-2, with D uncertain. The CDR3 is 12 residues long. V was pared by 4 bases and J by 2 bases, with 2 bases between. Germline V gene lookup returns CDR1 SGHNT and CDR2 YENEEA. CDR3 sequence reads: CASSSNTGELFF. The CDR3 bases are TGTGCCAGCAGCTCAAACACCGGGGAGCTGTTTTTT. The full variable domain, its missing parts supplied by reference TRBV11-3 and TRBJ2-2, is EAGVVQSPRYKIIEKKQPVAFWCNPISGHNTLYWYLQNLGQGPELLIRYENEEAVDDSQLPKDRFSAERLKGVDSTLKIQPAELGDSAVYLCASSSNTGELFFGEGSRLTVL.